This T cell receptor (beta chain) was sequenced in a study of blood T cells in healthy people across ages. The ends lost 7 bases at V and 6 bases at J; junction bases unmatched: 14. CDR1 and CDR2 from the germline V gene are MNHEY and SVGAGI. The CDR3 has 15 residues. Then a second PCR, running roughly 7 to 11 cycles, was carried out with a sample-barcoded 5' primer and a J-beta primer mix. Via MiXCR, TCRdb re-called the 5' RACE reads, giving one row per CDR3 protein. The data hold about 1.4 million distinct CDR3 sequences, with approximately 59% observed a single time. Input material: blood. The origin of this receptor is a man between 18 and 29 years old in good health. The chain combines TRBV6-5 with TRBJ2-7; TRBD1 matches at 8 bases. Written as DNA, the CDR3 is TGTGCCAGCACTATATTCCGAGACAGGGGCTGCGAGCAGTACTTC. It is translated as CASTIFRDRGCEQYF.